These T cell receptor beta chains were read from a single sample in a study of blood T cells in healthy people across ages. TCRdb independently ran MiXCR on the 5' RACE reads; one entry per CDR3 protein. The table lists roughly 1.5 million distinct CDR3 sequences, about 45% of them singletons. Sequenced sample: blood. The receptors originated from a woman aged 18 to 35 in good health. The CDR3 runs from the conserved cysteine through the conserved F or W. The D gene is left open where the match is weak. Not every row has a clone size; where given, it reads once, few, many or a size class.

D gene: TRBD1
J gene: TRBJ2-7
clone size: .
V gene: TRBV6-5
CDR3 protein: CAAGDRHEQYF
CDR3 DNA: TGTGCCGCAGGGGACAGGCACGAGCAGTACTTC

D gene: .
J gene: TRBJ2-5
clone size: .
V gene: TRBV7-7
CDR3 protein: CASSWTTSTETQYF
CDR3 DNA: TGTGCTAGCAGCTGGACGACTAGTACGGAGACCCAGTACTTC

D gene: .
J gene: TRBJ1-1
clone size: .
V gene: TRBV20-1
CDR3 protein: CSAGGPPEAFF
CDR3 DNA: TGCAGTGCGGGGGGCCCCCCTGAAGCTTTCTTT

D gene: TRBD1
J gene: TRBJ2-3
clone size: .
V gene: TRBV12-5
CDR3 protein: CADRPRTDTQYF
CDR3 DNA: TGTGCGGACAGGCCCCGCACAGATACGCAGTATTTT

D gene: TRBD1
J gene: TRBJ2-7
clone size: .
V gene: TRBV2
CDR3 protein: CASSQDRGRGYEQYF
CDR3 DNA: TGTGCCAGCAGTCAAGACAGGGGAAGAGGATACGAGCAGTACTTC

D gene: .
J gene: TRBJ2-4
clone size: .
V gene: TRBV20-1
CDR3 protein: CSASYRVAKNIQYF
CDR3 DNA: TGCAGTGCTAGTTATCGGGTAGCCAAAAACATTCAGTACTTC

D gene: .
J gene: TRBJ2-2
clone size: .
V gene: TRBV27
CDR3 protein: CASWAETGELFF
CDR3 DNA: TGTGCCAGCTGGGCGGAAACCGGGGAGCTGTTTTTT

D gene: TRBD1
J gene: TRBJ2-3
clone size: .
V gene: TRBV14
CDR3 protein: CASSQNAGGGTDTQYF
CDR3 DNA: TGTGCCAGCAGCCAAAACGCAGGGGGCGGGACAGATACGCAGTATTTT

D gene: TRBD1
J gene: TRBJ2-4
clone size: .
V gene: TRBV7-9
CDR3 protein: CASSVGTVVAKNIQYF
CDR3 DNA: TGTGCCAGCAGCGTCGGGACAGTAGTAGCCAAAAACATTCAGTACTTC

D gene: .
J gene: TRBJ2-5
clone size: few
V gene: TRBV6-5
CDR3 protein: CASSYSLEETQYF
CDR3 DNA: TGTGCCAGCAGTTATTCGCTAGAAGAGACCCAGTACTTC

D gene: .
J gene: TRBJ2-3
clone size: few
V gene: TRBV18
CDR3 protein: CASSPRASGVRTDTQYF
CDR3 DNA: TGTGCCAGCTCACCACGTGCGTCGGGGGTTCGCACAGATACGCAGTATTTT

D gene: .
J gene: TRBJ1-2
clone size: few
V gene: TRBV5-1
CDR3 protein: CASSSPGQGKSGYTF
CDR3 DNA: TGCGCCAGCAGCTCGCCTGGGCAGGGCAAGAGTGGCTACACCTTC

D gene: .
J gene: TRBJ2-7
clone size: many
V gene: TRBV29-1
CDR3 protein: CSAVDIYEQYF
CDR3 DNA: TGCAGCGCCGTGGACATCTACGAGCAGTACTTC

D gene: .
J gene: TRBJ2-3
clone size: few
V gene: TRBV7-2
CDR3 protein: CASSLQLGTDTQYF
CDR3 DNA: TGTGCCAGCAGCTTACAGCTAGGCACAGATACGCAGTATTTT

D gene: TRBD2
J gene: TRBJ2-1
clone size: .
V gene: TRBV15
CDR3 protein: CATSRQYRSGGPNNEQFF
CDR3 DNA: TGTGCCACCAGCAGACAGTACCGTAGCGGGGGCCCTAACAATGAGCAGTTCTTC

D gene: .
J gene: TRBJ2-1
clone size: few
V gene: TRBV9
CDR3 protein: CASSVAGVHNEQFF
CDR3 DNA: TGTGCCAGCAGCGTAGCTGGGGTGCACAATGAGCAGTTCTTC

D gene: TRBD1
J gene: TRBJ1-5
clone size: .
V gene: TRBV27
CDR3 protein: CASSGRGNWNQPQHF
CDR3 DNA: TGTGCCAGCAGCGGCAGGGGGAACTGGAATCAGCCCCAGCATTTT

D gene: .
J gene: TRBJ1-1
clone size: once
V gene: TRBV5-1
CDR3 protein: CARSLLWTVNTEAFF
CDR3 DNA: TGCGCCCGCAGCTTGCTTTGGACGGTGAACACTGAAGCTTTCTTT

D gene: TRBD1
J gene: TRBJ1-2
clone size: .
V gene: TRBV25-1
CDR3 protein: CASSDPTGGHTF
CDR3 DNA: TGTGCCAGCAGTGATCCGACAGGGGGCCACACCTTC

D gene: .
J gene: TRBJ2-5
clone size: .
V gene: TRBV2
CDR3 protein: CASTQDGNQETQYF
CDR3 DNA: TGTGCCAGCACTCAGGACGGAAACCAAGAGACCCAGTACTTC

D gene: .
J gene: TRBJ1-2
clone size: .
V gene: TRBV4-3
CDR3 protein: CASSQGLGLGGYTF
CDR3 DNA: TGCGCCAGCAGCCAAGGGCTCGGGCTGGGTGGCTACACCTTC

D gene: .
J gene: TRBJ1-2
clone size: .
V gene: TRBV6-5
CDR3 protein: CASSYSMEGGNYGYTF
CDR3 DNA: TGTGCCAGCAGTTACTCGATGGAGGGGGGGAACTATGGCTACACCTTC

D gene: .
J gene: TRBJ2-7
clone size: many
V gene: TRBV12-3/TRBV12-4
CDR3 protein: CASSLTGQYEQYF
CDR3 DNA: TGTGCCAGCAGTTTAACTGGCCAGTACGAGCAGTACTTC

D gene: .
J gene: TRBJ2-5
clone size: .
V gene: TRBV11-2
CDR3 protein: CASSLTQRQYQETQYF
CDR3 DNA: TGTGCCAGCAGCTTAACCCAGCGACAGTACCAAGAGACCCAGTACTTC

D gene: TRBD1
J gene: TRBJ2-1
clone size: .
V gene: TRBV20-1
CDR3 protein: CSAGRPTGGWYNEQFF
CDR3 DNA: TGCAGTGCCGGGAGGCCAACAGGGGGCTGGTACAATGAGCAGTTCTTC

D gene: TRBD2
J gene: TRBJ2-1
clone size: few
V gene: TRBV7-2
CDR3 protein: CASSVTSGGPSHNEQFF
CDR3 DNA: TGTGCCAGCAGTGTTACTAGCGGGGGTCCGTCCCACAATGAGCAGTTCTTC

D gene: TRBD1
J gene: TRBJ1-2
clone size: .
V gene: TRBV5-5
CDR3 protein: CASSLGTESGYTF
CDR3 DNA: TGTGCCAGCAGCCTCGGGACAGAATCCGGCTACACCTTC

D gene: .
J gene: TRBJ1-2
clone size: .
V gene: TRBV6-5
CDR3 protein: CASSSPQGLGYGYTF
CDR3 DNA: TGTGCCAGCAGTTCCCCACAGGGCTTAGGCTATGGCTACACCTTC

D gene: .
J gene: TRBJ2-2
clone size: .
V gene: TRBV6-1
CDR3 protein: CASRVNTGELFF
CDR3 DNA: TGTGCCAGCAGAGTTAACACCGGGGAGCTGTTTTTT

D gene: .
J gene: TRBJ2-3
clone size: .
V gene: TRBV28
CDR3 protein: CVSSIRASTDTQYF
CDR3 DNA: TGTGTCAGCAGTATCAGGGCTAGCACAGATACGCAGTATTTT

D gene: TRBD1
J gene: TRBJ1-2
clone size: .
V gene: TRBV20-1
CDR3 protein: CSARDHRGIYGYTF
CDR3 DNA: TGCAGTGCTAGAGATCACAGGGGAATATATGGCTACACCTTC

D gene: .
J gene: TRBJ1-6
clone size: few
V gene: TRBV5-1
CDR3 protein: CASSYVSGGSPLHF
CDR3 DNA: TGCGCCAGCAGCTACGTGAGTGGTGGTTCACCCCTCCACTTT

D gene: .
J gene: TRBJ2-5
clone size: .
V gene: TRBV5-6
CDR3 protein: CASSFNRLSVETQYF
CDR3 DNA: TGTGCCAGCAGCTTCAATCGACTATCGGTCGAGACCCAGTACTTC

D gene: .
J gene: TRBJ2-5
clone size: .
V gene: TRBV28
CDR3 protein: CASYAQGSQKTQYF
CDR3 DNA: TGTGCCAGCTACGCGCAGGGATCCCAGAAGACCCAGTACTTC

D gene: .
J gene: TRBJ2-5
clone size: .
V gene: TRBV29-1
CDR3 protein: CSVEVRPPNNEQYF
CDR3 DNA: TGCAGCGTTGAAGTTCGACCGCCGAACAATGAGCAGTACTTC

D gene: TRBD1
J gene: TRBJ1-4
clone size: .
V gene: TRBV20-1
CDR3 protein: CTTTDREGEKLFF
CDR3 DNA: TGCACCACAACGGACAGGGAGGGTGAAAAACTGTTTTTT

D gene: TRBD1
J gene: TRBJ1-2
clone size: few
V gene: TRBV11-2
CDR3 protein: CASSLSGQGQTAGYTF
CDR3 DNA: TGTGCCAGCAGCTTATCGGGACAGGGGCAAACGGCTGGCTACACCTTC

D gene: .
J gene: TRBJ2-5
clone size: .
V gene: TRBV20-1
CDR3 protein: CSASVRTYDEQYF
CDR3 DNA: TGCAGTGCTAGTGTACGAACCTACGATGAGCAGTACTTC

D gene: .
J gene: TRBJ1-1
clone size: .
V gene: TRBV14
CDR3 protein: CATGRGTNTEAFF
CDR3 DNA: TGTGCCACCGGGAGGGGCACCAACACTGAAGCTTTCTTT

D gene: .
J gene: TRBJ1-4
clone size: .
V gene: TRBV7-9
CDR3 protein: CASSLNQARGEKLFF
CDR3 DNA: TGTGCCAGCAGCTTAAATCAGGCAAGGGGTGAAAAACTGTTTTTT

D gene: .
J gene: TRBJ1-6
clone size: .
V gene: TRBV30
CDR3 protein: CAWSVLTRDSPLHF
CDR3 DNA: TGTGCCTGGAGTGTATTGACAAGGGATTCACCCCTCCACTTT

D gene: TRBD1
J gene: TRBJ1-1
clone size: .
V gene: TRBV2
CDR3 protein: CASRGQGVGGTEAFF
CDR3 DNA: TGTGCCAGCAGGGGACAGGGAGTCGGAGGCACTGAAGCTTTCTTT

D gene: .
J gene: TRBJ2-4
clone size: few
V gene: TRBV30
CDR3 protein: CAWSDVGEQYF
CDR3 DNA: TGTGCCTGGAGTGACGTGGGGGAGCAGTACTTC